The 10 T cell receptor beta chains listed next were all sequenced from one sample in a study of identical twins' blood T cells (dated by TCRdb to 2012 to 2014). Receptors were amplified or captured by 5' RACE. This sample was sequenced with an Illumina Genome Analyzer IIx. The raw public data were reprocessed by TCRdb itself: fastp quality trimming at Q25, MiXCR clonotype calling, in-frame beta chains only. Rows matching on CDR3 protein sequence are summarized as one entry with the most common DNA and genes. This sample lists 350,000 to 400,000 distinct CDR3 sequences; about 28% were detected once. The ten largest clones represent about 6% of the sample. The sequencing input was PBMCs. The receptors come from a woman aged 18 to 55 in good health.

V is TRBV5-1 and J is TRBJ1-4, with TRBD1 matching 7 bases. This CDR3 comprises 14 residues. Germline assignment: CDR1 SGHRS and CDR2 YFSETQ. Unmatched junction bases numbered 3, after V lost 0 bases and J lost 7 bases. The CDR3 bases are TGCGCCAGCAGCTTGGTTCAGGGGGGTGAAAAACTGTTTTTT. Its translation is CASSLVQGGEKLFF.

V and J are TRBV10-3 and TRBJ2-2; D assignment may be TRBD1 or TRBD2 (5 bases each). The CDR3 is 14 residues long. Germline loops: CDR1 ENHRY, CDR2 SYGVKD. With 7 bases removed from V and 1 base from J, the gap between germline ends came to 10 bases. The CDR3 loop reads CAIIGTLNTGELFF. CDR3 coding DNA: TGTGCCATCATCGGGACCTTGAACACCGGGGAGCTGTTTTTT.

The V gene is TRBV23-1, the J gene TRBJ2-3; D gene unclear. TRBV23-1 is annotated as an ORF whose role is uncertain. This CDR3 has 16 amino acids. With 3 bases removed from V and 1 base from J, the gap between germline ends came to 14 bases. The CDR3 nucleotides read TGCGCCAGCAGTCACCTCAACACCGTCGGCACAGATACGCAGTATTTT. This encodes CASSHLNTVGTDTQYF.

The rearrangement joins TRBV5-1 to TRBJ1-2; no firm D call. Germline values: CDR1 SGHRS, CDR2 YFSETQ. Trimming cost V 0 bases and J 8 bases, with 11 bases left between them. The length of the CDR3 is 13 residues. The CDR3 spells CASSLAVSDGYTF. CDR3 DNA: TGCGCCAGCAGCTTGGCGGTGTCGGACGGCTACACCTTC.

The chain has TRBV29-1 and TRBJ1-2, with D uncertain. CDR3 length: 12 amino acids. The germline V gene encodes CDR1 SQVTM and CDR2 ANQGSEA. V lost 7 bases, J lost 2 bases, and 11 bases lay in between. Here the CDR3 reads CSGRTFNYGYTF. The CDR3 region has the DNA TGCAGCGGCCGGACCTTCAACTATGGCTACACCTTC. Filled out from reference TRBV29-1 and TRBJ1-2, the complete variable domain reads SAVISQKPSRDICQRGTSLTIQCQVDSQVTMMFWYRQQPGQSLTLIATANQGSEATYESGFVIDKFPISRPNLTFSTLTVSNMSPEDSSIYLCSGRTFNYGYTFGSGTRLTVV.

This clonotype was counted a few times. V and J are TRBV2 and TRBJ2-5, with 8 bases matching TRBD1. In germline, CDR1 is SNHLY, CDR2 FYNNEI. Trimming at V came to 9 bases and at J to 1 base, leaving 10 bases not matched to a gene. This CDR3 region has 15 residues. CDR3 sequence: CASPSGQGTQETQYF. CDR3 nucleotide sequence: TGTGCCAGTCCATCTGGACAGGGTACCCAAGAGACCCAGTACTTC. Drawing the rest from reference TRBV2 and TRBJ2-5, the complete variable domain is EPEVTQTPSHQVTQMGQEVILRCVPISNHLYFYWYRQILGQKVEFLVSFYNNEISEKSEIFDDQFSVERPDGSNFTLKIRSTKLEDSAMYFCASPSGQGTQETQYFGPGTRLLVL.

On this clonotype itself: It may be a read error: a sequence one base away is much more abundant. CDR3 region: CSVEAGFRAFF. The CDR3 nucleotides are TGCAGCGTTGAAGCAGGATTCCGAGCTTTCTTT. V and J are TRBV29-1 and TRBJ1-1; D gene uncertain. The germline V gene has CDR1 SQVTM and CDR2 ANQGSEA. This CDR3 comprises 11 residues. Trimming left V 1 base short and J 10 bases short, with 10 bases between.

This clonotype turned up a few times. The genes are TRBV6-5 and TRBJ1-1, with a weak D call TRBD1 (5 bases). The CDR3 is made up of 12 amino acids. Trimming removed 2 bases at V and 11 bases at J, with 12 bases between. Germline CDR1 reads MNHEY; CDR2 reads SVGAGI. The DNA for the CDR3 is TGTGCCAGCAGTTACCCCCAGGGAGGGGCTTTCTTT. This encodes CASSYPQGGAFF.

This clonotype showed up many times. This rearrangement joins TRBV2 to TRBJ2-1, with 14 nucleotides matching TRBD2. V shed 7 bases and J 14 bases; nucleotides not matched to a gene: 13. This CDR3 comprises 15 residues. CDR1 is SNHLY, CDR2 FYNNEI, per germline. The chain's CDR3 is CASTGLAGGFFREFF. CDR3 DNA sequence: TGTGCCAGCACCGGACTAGCGGGAGGATTTTTCCGAGAGTTCTTC.

This clonotype has just a few counts. The V gene is TRBV12-3 or TRBV12-4, the J gene TRBJ1-2; D unresolved. The CDR3 is 14 amino acids. Trimming removed 3 bases from V and 5 bases from J, with 13 bases in between. The CDR3 sequence: CASSFSGFSYGYTF. The DNA of the CDR3 is TGTGCCAGCAGTTTCTCGGGGTTCTCTTATGGCTACACCTTC.